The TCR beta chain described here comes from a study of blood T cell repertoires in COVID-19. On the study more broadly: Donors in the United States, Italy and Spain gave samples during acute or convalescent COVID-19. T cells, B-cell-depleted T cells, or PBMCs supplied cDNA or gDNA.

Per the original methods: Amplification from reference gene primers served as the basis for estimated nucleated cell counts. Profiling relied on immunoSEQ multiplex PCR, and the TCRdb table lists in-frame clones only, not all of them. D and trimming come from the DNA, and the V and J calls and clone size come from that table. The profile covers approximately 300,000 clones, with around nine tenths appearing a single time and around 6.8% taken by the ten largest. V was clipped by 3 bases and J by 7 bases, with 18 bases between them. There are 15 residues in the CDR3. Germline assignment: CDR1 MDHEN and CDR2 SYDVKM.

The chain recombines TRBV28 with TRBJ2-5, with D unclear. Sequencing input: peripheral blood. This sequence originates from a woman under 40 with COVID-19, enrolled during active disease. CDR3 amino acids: CASSFERIPRGTQYF. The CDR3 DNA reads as TGTGCCAGCAGTTTTGAAAGGATTCCAAGAGGGACCCAGTACTTC.